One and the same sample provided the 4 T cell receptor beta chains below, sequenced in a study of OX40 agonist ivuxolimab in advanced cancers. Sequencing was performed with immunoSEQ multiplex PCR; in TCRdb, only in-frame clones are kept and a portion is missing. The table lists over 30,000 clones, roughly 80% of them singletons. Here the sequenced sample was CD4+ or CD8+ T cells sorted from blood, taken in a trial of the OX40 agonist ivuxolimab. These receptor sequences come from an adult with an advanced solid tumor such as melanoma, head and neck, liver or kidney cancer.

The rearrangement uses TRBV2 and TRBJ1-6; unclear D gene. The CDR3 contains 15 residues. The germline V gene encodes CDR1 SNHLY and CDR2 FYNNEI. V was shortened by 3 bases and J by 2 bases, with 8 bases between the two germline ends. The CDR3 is CASSEGSTYNSPLHF. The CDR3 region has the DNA TGTGCCAGCAGTGAGGGGAGCACCTATAATTCACCCCTCCACTTT.

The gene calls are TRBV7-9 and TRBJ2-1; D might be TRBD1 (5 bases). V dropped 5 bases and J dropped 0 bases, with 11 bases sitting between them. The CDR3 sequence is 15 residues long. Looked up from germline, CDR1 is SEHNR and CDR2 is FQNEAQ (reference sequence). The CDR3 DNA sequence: TGTGCCAGCAGCCCACGACAGAGCTCCTACAATGAGCAGTTCTTC. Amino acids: CASSPRQSSYNEQFF.

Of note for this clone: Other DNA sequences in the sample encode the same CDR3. The CDR3 sequence is CASRLRGEKLFF. The CDR3, as DNA: TGTGCCAGCAGACTGAGGGGGGAAAAACTGTTTTTT. The J gene is TRBJ1-4, the V gene TRBV28; D is possibly TRBD1 (6 bases). V was cut by 6 bases and J by 8 bases, with 10 bases left in between. In germline, CDR1 is MDHEN, CDR2 SYDVKM. The CDR3 is 12 amino acids.

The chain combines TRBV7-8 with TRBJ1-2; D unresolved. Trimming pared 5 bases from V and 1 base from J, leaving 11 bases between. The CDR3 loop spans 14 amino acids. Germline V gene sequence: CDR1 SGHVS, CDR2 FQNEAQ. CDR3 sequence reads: CASSPGRVNYGYTF. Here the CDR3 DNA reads TGTGCCAGCAGCCCCGGACGGGTTAACTATGGCTACACCTTC. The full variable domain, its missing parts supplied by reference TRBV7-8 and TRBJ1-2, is GAGVSQSPRYKVAKRGQDVALRCDPISGHVSLFWYQQALGQGPEFLTYFQNEAQLDKSGLPSDRFFAERPEGSVSTLKIQRTQQEDSAVYLCASSPGRVNYGYTFGSGTRLTVV.